This T cell receptor beta chain was observed in a study of T cells in localized non-small cell lung cancer. As regards this clone: Its antigen is unidentified. Other DNA variants within this sample encode the same CDR3.

Assay: immunoSEQ multiplex PCR; the TCRdb copy retains only in-frame clones and omits some. The sample includes more than 30,000 clones, roughly 87% of them seen just once. V shed 5 bases and J shed 0 bases, with 13 bases lying between them. The germline CDR1 and CDR2 sequences are SGHVS and FNYEAQ. CDR3 size: 16 residues. Study outcomes and limitations: In the blood, greater T cell density corresponded to longer overall survival. A median of around 60 clones ranked among the top 100 in tumor appeared in adjacent lung. Investigators sequenced only a single tumor region, leaving heterogeneity possible.

The chain joins TRBV7-6 to TRBJ1-4; tentative D call: TRBD1 (6 bases). This sequence was found in a man between 40 and 70 years old with stage III lung adenocarcinoma. The specimen was peripheral blood mononuclear cells, collected before any cancer treatment. The CDR3 here is CASSPRQVATNEKLFF. CDR3 nucleotides: TGTGCCAGCAGCCCGAGACAGGTTGCAACTAATGAAAAACTGTTTTTT.